This entry lists 18 T cell receptor beta chains sequenced from one sample in a study of neoadjuvant anti-PD-1 for oral cavity cancer. The method was immunoSEQ multiplex PCR; TCRdb's version includes in-frame clones alone and lacks a portion of them. Of approximately 15,000 clones in the sample, 60% to 70% were seen once. The material sequenced was PBMCs, taken before nivolumab (anti-PD-1) treatment. The receptors shown here come from a person between 40 and 85 years old with oral cavity squamous cell carcinoma.

This rearrangement joins TRBV7-9 to TRBJ2-4; 12 bases fit TRBD2. The CDR3 length is 19 residues. The germline V gene encodes CDR1 SEHNR and CDR2 FQNEAQ (reference sequence). The trim removed 5 bases at V and 6 bases at J, leaving 17 bases unmatched. DNA for the CDR3: TGTGCCAGCAGCCCCTGGACCACTAGCGGGAGGCGACGGGGAAACATTCAGTACTTC. Translating it yields CASSPWTTSGRRRGNIQYF.

The rearrangement links TRBV25-1 to TRBJ2-1, with TRBD2 matching over 12 bases. Germline CDR1 reads MGHDK; CDR2 reads SYGVNS. The V gene end was trimmed by 6 bases and the J gene end by 6 bases; junction bases not matched to a gene: 0. CDR3 size: 13 residues. Here the CDR3 reads CASRLAGGNEQFF. Written as DNA, the CDR3 is TGTGCCAGCAGACTAGCGGGAGGCAATGAGCAGTTCTTC. The full variable domain, in which reference TRBV25-1 and TRBJ2-1 provide the parts outside the CDR3, is EADIYQTPRYLVIGTGKKITLECSQTMGHDKMYWYQQDPGMELHLIHYSYGVNSTEKGDLSSESTVSRIRTEHFPLTLESARPSHTSQYLCASRLAGGNEQFFGPGTRLTVL.

This chain joins TRBV19 and TRBJ2-5; D gene unclear. The germline V gene encodes CDR1 LNHDA and CDR2 SQIVND (reference sequence). V was pared by 1 base and J by 5 bases, with 5 bases between. There are 12 residues in the CDR3. DNA for the CDR3: TGTGCCAGTAGTATAGCCGGGGAGACCCAGTACTTC. It yields the protein CASSIAGETQYF.

The CDR3, as DNA: TGTGCCAGCTCACCCCGCGCTCAGGGTAGCTATGGCTACACCTTC. It translates to CASSPRAQGSYGYTF. The chain is built from TRBV18 and TRBJ1-2, with D possibly TRBD1 on 5 matching bases. V gave up 3 bases and J gave up 4 bases, with 15 bases separating them. The CDR3 covers 15 residues. Germline V gives CDR1 KGHSH, CDR2 LQKENI.

The chain combines TRBV5-1 with TRBJ2-2; D tentatively reads TRBD1 or TRBD2 (6 bases each). In germline, CDR1 is SGHRS, CDR2 YFSETQ. The CDR3 length is 16 residues. V was trimmed by 6 bases and J by 0 bases, leaving 15 bases between them. CDR3 protein: CASTDLGGSNTGELFF. The CDR3 DNA is TGCGCCAGCACCGACCTGGGGGGCTCGAACACCGGGGAGCTGTTTTTT.

The rearrangement links TRBV5-1 to TRBJ1-1, with 7 bases that match TRBD1. Looked up from germline, CDR1 is SGHRS and CDR2 is YFSETQ. This CDR3 comprises 16 residues. Losses at the gene ends were 0 bases for V and 5 bases for J; bases not matched to a gene: 10. The CDR3 protein is CASSLAPGGDITEAFF. CDR3 in DNA: TGCGCCAGCAGCTTGGCCCCAGGGGGTGATATTACTGAAGCTTTCTTT.

The table lists this clone with a few counts. The V and J genes are TRBV7-3 and TRBJ1-6, with D possibly being TRBD1 (5 bases). The germline CDR1 and CDR2 sequences are SGHTA and FQGTGA. The CDR3 consists of 16 residues. V shed 6 bases and J shed 6 bases, with 18 bases lying between them. The CDR3, as DNA: TGTGCCAGCAGTCCGCAGGGATGGGAGACTAATTCACCCCTCCACTTT. It yields the protein CASSPQGWETNSPLHF.

This rearrangement joins TRBV6-5 to TRBJ2-7, with D maybe TRBD1 (6 bases). V was cut by 6 bases and J by 8 bases, with 20 bases left in between. Germline CDR1 and CDR2: MNHEY and SVGAGI. The CDR3 has 14 residues. The CDR3 loop is CASSPQNRVQKQYF. In DNA form, the CDR3 reads TGTGCCAGCAGCCCCCAGAACAGGGTTCAAAAGCAGTACTTC.

The chain uses TRBV27 and TRBJ1-5; 10 bases agree with TRBD1. CDR3 length: 15 amino acids. Germline CDR1 reads MNHEY; CDR2 reads SMNVEV (reference sequence). V lost 9 bases and J lost 2; bases outside the gene matches: 7. CDR3 bases: TGTGCCAGTTCCCGCGGGACAGGGGGCAATCAGCCCCAGCATTTT. It specifies CASSRGTGGNQPQHF.

This clone has just one count. The chain uses TRBV6-5 and TRBJ1-1; D perhaps matches TRBD1 (5 bases). This CDR3 spans 13 amino acids. Germline CDR1 MNHEY, CDR2 SVGAGI. Trimming took off 2 bases at V and 1 base at J, with 5 bases between the two ends. Here the CDR3 DNA reads TGTGCCAGCAGTTACAGGGGGAACACTGAAGCTTTCTTT. The encoded protein is CASSYRGNTEAFF.

The J gene is TRBJ2-1, the V gene TRBV5-1, with D perhaps assigned TRBD1 or TRBD2 (5 bases each). CDR3 size: 14 residues. The germline V gene has CDR1 SGHRS and CDR2 YFSETQ. Trimming removed 1 base from V and 6 bases from J, with 11 bases in between. The CDR3 protein is CASSLPGRGNEQFF. In nucleotides, the CDR3 is TGCGCCAGCAGCTTGCCAGGGAGAGGCAATGAGCAGTTCTTC.

CDR3 region: CAWNQGDFTQYF. The CDR3 nucleotides read TGTGCCTGGAACCAGGGAGACTTCACGCAGTATTTT. This sequence joins TRBV30 and TRBJ2-3, with D perhaps matching TRBD1 or TRBD2 (5 bases each). The CDR3 is 12 residues long. CDR1 and CDR2 (germline): GTSNPN, SVGIG (reference sequence). Trimming stripped 4 bases from V and 9 bases from J, with 14 bases between.

The chain has TRBV5-1 and TRBJ2-7; D gene uncertain. The ends were cut back, 4 bases at V and 1 base at J, with 12 bases in the middle. The CDR3 has 14 residues. Germline CDR1 reads SGHRS; CDR2 reads YFSETQ. In DNA form, the CDR3 reads TGCGCCAGCAGCGCAGACACAGTTTCCTACGAGCAGTACTTC. Residues: CASSADTVSYEQYF.

V is TRBV7-2 and J is TRBJ1-2; 7 bases agree with TRBD1. The CDR3 has 14 amino acids. CDR1 and CDR2 (germline): SGHTA, FQGNSA. The trim removed 11 bases at V and 3 bases at J, leaving 12 bases unmatched. CDR3 amino acids: CASTPQGGDYGYTF. The CDR3 DNA reads TGTGCCTCTACTCCCCAGGGGGGGGACTATGGCTACACCTTC.

This CDR3 reads CASSLSGQKPQHF. CDR3 coding DNA: TGTGCCAGCAGTTTATCCGGGCAAAAGCCCCAGCATTTT. The chain has TRBV28 and TRBJ1-5; no definite D call. This CDR3 contains 13 residues. Trimming took 1 base from V and 8 from J, leaving 9 bases between them. The germline CDR1 and CDR2 sequences are MDHEN and SYDVKM. Combining the CDR3 with reference TRBV28 and TRBJ1-5 gives the whole variable domain DVKVTQSSRYLVKRTGEKVFLECVQDMDHENMFWYRQDPGLGLRLIYFSYDVKMKEKGDIPEGYSVSREKKERFSLILESASTNQTSMYLCASSLSGQKPQHFGDGTRLSIL.

CDR3 sequence (DNA): TGTGCCAGCAGGTCGACAGGGGGAGCCCGGAGCTATGAGCAGTTCTTC. This encodes CASRSTGGARSYEQFF. This chain joins TRBV6-6 and TRBJ2-1, with TRBD1 matching over 9 bases. The V and J ends lost 6 bases and 8 bases, in that order; junction bases with no gene match: 14. CDR1 is MNHNY, CDR2 SVGAGI, per germline (reference sequence). The CDR3 has 16 residues.

CDR3 bases: TGTGCCAGCAGCCACACAGGGTACAGCAAGGGGACTGAAGCTTTCTTT. It codes for CASSHTGYSKGTEAFF. The chain couples TRBV5-5 to TRBJ1-1; maybe TRBD1 (6 bases). This CDR3 is 16 amino acids long. Germline CDR1 is SGHKS and CDR2 is YYEKEE (reference sequence). V was cut by 4 bases and J by 5 bases, with 21 bases left in between.

This rearrangement joins TRBV15 to TRBJ1-1; D is unclear. Germline CDR1 is LNHNV and CDR2 is YYDKDF (reference sequence). V was clipped by 3 bases and J by 0 bases, with 8 bases between them. The CDR3 sequence is 14 residues long. CDR3 sequence reads: CATSSQGMNTEAFF. The CDR3 region has the DNA TGTGCCACCAGCAGCCAAGGCATGAACACTGAAGCTTTCTTT.